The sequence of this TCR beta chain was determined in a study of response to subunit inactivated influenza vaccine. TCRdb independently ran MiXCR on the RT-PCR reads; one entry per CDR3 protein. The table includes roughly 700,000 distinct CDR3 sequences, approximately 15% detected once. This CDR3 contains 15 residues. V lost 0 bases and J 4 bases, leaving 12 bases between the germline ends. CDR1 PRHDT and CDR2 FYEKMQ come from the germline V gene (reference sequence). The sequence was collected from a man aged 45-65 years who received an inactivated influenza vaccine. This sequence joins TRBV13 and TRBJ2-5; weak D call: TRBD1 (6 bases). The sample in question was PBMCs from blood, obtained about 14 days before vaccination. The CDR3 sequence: CASSLGLRGGETQYF. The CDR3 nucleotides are TGTGCCAGCAGCTTAGGCCTCAGGGGTGGAGAGACCCAGTACTTC.